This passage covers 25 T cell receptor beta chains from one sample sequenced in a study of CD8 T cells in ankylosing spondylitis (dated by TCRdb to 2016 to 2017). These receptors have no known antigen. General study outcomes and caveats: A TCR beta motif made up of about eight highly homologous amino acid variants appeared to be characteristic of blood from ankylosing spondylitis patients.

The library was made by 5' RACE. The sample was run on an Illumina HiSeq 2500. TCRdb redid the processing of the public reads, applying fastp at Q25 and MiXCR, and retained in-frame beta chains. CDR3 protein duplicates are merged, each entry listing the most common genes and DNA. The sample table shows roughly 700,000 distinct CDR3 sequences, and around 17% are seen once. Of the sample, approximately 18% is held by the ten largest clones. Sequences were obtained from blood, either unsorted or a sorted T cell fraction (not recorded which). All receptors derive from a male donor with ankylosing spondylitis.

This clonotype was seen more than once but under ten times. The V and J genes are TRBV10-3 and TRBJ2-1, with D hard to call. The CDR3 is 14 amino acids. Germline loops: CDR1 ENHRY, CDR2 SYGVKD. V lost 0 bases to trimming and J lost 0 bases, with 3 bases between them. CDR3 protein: CAISESFSYNEQFF. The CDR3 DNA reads TGTGCCATCAGTGAGTCGTTCTCCTACAATGAGCAGTTCTTC.

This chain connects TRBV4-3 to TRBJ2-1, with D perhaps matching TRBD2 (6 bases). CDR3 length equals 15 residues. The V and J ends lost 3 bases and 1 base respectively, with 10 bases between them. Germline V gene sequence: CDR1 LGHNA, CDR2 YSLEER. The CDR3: CASSQEGLSYNEQFF. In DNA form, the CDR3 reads TGCGCCAGCAGCCAGGAGGGTCTTTCCTACAATGAGCAGTTCTTC.

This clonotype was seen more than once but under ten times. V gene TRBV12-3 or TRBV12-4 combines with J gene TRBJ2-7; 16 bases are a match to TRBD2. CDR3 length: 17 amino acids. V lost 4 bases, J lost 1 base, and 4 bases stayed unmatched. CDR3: CASSSGTSGRVSYEQYF. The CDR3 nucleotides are TGTGCCAGCAGTTCCGGGACTAGCGGGAGGGTTTCCTACGAGCAGTACTTC.

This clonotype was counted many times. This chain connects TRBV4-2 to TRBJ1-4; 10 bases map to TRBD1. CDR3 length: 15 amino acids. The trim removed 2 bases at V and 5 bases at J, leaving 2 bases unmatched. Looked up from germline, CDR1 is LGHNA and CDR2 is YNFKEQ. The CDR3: CASSQPGQGNEKLFF. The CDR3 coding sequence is TGTGCCAGCAGCCAACCGGGACAGGGGAATGAAAAACTGTTTTTT.

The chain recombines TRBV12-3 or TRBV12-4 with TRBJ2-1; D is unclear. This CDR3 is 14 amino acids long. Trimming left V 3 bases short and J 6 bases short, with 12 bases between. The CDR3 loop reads CASSFPLDGNEQFF. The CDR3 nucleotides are TGTGCCAGCAGTTTCCCCCTTGACGGCAATGAGCAGTTCTTC.

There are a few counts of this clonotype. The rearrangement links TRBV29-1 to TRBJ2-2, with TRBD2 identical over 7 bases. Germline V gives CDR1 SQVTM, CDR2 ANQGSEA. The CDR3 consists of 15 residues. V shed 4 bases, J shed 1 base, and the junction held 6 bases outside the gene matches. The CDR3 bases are TGCAGCGTTGTTGCTAGCGGAATGAACACCGGGGAGCTGTTTTTT. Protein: CSVVASGMNTGELFF.

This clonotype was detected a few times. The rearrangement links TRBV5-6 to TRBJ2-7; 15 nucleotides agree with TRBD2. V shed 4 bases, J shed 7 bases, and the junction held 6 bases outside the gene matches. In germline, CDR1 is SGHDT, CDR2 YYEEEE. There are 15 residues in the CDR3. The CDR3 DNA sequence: TGTGCCAGCAGCGGACTAGCGGGGGGGCCCAAAGAGCAGTACTTC. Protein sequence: CASSGLAGGPKEQYF.

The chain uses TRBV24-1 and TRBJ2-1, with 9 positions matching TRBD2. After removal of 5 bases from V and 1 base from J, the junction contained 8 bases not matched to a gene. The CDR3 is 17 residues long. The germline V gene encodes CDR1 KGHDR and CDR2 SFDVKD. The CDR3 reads CATSVGTSRPSYNEQFF. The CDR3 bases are TGTGCCACCAGTGTCGGGACTAGCCGACCGTCCTACAATGAGCAGTTCTTC.

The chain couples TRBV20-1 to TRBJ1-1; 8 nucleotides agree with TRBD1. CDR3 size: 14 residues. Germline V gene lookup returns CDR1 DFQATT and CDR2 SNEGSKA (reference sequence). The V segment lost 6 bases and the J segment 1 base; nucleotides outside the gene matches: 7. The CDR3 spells CSAAQGARNTEAFF. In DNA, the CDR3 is TGCAGTGCAGCCCAGGGGGCGCGGAACACTGAAGCTTTCTTT.

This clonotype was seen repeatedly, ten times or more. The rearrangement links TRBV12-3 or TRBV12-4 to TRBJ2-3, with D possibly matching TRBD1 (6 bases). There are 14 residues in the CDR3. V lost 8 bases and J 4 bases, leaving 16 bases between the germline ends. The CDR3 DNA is TGTGCCAGCGGGGGCCTTGATAGCCCAGATACGCAGTATTTT. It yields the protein CASGGLDSPDTQYF.

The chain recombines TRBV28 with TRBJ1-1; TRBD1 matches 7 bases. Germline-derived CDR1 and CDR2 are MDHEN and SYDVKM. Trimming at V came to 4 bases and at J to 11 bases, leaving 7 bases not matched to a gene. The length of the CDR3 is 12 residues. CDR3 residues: CASSSLDRAAFF. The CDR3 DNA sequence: TGTGCCAGCAGTTCCCTCGACAGGGCGGCTTTCTTT. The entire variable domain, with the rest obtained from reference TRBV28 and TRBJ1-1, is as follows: DVKVTQSSRYLVKRTGEKVFLECVQDMDHENMFWYRQDPGLGLRLIYFSYDVKMKEKGDIPEGYSVSREKKERFSLILESASTNQTSMYLCASSSLDRAAFFGQGTRLTVV.

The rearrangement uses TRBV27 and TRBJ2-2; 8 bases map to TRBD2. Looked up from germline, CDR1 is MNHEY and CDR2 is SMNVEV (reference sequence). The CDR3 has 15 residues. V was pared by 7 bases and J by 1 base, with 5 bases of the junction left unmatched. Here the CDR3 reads CASKWAGGNTGELFF. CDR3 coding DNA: TGTGCCAGCAAATGGGCGGGAGGGAACACCGGGGAGCTGTTTTTT.

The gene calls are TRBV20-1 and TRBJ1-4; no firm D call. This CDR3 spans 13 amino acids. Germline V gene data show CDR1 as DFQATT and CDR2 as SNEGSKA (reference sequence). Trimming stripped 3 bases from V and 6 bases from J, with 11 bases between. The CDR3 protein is CSASGREDEKLFF. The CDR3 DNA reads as TGCAGTGCTAGCGGGAGGGAGGATGAAAAACTGTTTTTT.

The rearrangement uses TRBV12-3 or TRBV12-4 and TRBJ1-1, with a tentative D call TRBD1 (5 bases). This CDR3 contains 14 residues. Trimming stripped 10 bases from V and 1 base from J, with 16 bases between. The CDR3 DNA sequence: TGTGCCACCCTACTCACAGGCGAGAACACTGAAGCTTTCTTT. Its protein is CATLLTGENTEAFF.

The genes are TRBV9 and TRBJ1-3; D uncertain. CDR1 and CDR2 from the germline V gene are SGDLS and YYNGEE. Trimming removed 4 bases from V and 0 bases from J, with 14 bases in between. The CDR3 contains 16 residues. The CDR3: CASSPSGQYSGNTIYF. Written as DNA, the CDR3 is TGTGCCAGCAGCCCCAGCGGCCAGTACTCTGGAAACACCATATATTTT.

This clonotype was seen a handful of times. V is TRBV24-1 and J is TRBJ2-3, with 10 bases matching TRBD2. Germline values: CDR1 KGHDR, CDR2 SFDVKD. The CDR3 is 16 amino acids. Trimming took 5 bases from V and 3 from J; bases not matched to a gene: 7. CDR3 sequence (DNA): TGTGCCACCAGTGCCCCTAGCGGGGGTCGGACAGATACGCAGTATTTT. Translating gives CATSAPSGGRTDTQYF.

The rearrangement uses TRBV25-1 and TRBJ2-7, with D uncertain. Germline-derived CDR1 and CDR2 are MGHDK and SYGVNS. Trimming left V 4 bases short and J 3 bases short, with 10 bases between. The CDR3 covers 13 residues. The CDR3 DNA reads TGTGCCAGCAGTGGCCCCTCCCGCTACGAGCAGTACTTC. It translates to CASSGPSRYEQYF.

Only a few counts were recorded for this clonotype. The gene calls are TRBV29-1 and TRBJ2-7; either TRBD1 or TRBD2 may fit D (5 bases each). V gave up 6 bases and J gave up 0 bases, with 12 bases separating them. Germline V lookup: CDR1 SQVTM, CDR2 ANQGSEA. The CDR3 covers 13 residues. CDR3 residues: CSVLRDDSYEQYF. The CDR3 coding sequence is TGCAGCGTGCTCCGGGACGACTCCTACGAGCAGTACTTC.

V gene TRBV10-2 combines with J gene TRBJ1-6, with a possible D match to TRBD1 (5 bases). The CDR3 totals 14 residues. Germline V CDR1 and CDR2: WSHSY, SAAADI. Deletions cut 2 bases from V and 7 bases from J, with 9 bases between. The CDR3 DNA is TGCGCCAGCAGTGAGAAGGGACGCAATTCACCCCTCCACTTT. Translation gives CASSEKGRNSPLHF.

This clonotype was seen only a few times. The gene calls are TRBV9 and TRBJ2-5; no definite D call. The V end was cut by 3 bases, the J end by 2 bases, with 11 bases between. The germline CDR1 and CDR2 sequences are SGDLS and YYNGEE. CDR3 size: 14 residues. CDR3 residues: CASSEGGRQETQYF. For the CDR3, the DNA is TGTGCCAGCAGCGAGGGCGGACGTCAAGAGACCCAGTACTTC.

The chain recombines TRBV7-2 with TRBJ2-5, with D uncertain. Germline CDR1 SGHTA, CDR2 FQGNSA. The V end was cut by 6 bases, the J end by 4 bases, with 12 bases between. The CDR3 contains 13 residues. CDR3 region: CASRRLGGETQYF. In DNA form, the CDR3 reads TGTGCCAGCAGACGGCTTGGCGGAGAGACCCAGTACTTC. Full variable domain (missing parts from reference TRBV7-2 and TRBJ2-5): GAGVSQSPSNKVTEKGKDVELRCDPISGHTALYWYRQSLGQGLEFLIYFQGNSAPDKSGLPSDRFSAERTGGSVSTLTIQRTQQEDSAVYLCASRRLGGETQYFGPGTRLLVL.

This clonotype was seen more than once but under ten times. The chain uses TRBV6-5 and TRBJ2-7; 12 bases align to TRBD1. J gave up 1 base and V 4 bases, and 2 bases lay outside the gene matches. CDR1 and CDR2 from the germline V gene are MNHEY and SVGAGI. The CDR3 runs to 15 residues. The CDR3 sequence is CASSWGQGASYEQYF. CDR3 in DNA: TGTGCCAGCAGTTGGGGACAGGGGGCATCCTACGAGCAGTACTTC.

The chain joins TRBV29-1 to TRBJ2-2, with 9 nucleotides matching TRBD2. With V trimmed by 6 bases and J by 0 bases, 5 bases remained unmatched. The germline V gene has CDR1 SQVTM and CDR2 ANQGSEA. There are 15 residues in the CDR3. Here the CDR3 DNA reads TGCAGCGTCGAACCTAGCGGGACGAACACCGGGGAGCTGTTTTTT. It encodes CSVEPSGTNTGELFF.

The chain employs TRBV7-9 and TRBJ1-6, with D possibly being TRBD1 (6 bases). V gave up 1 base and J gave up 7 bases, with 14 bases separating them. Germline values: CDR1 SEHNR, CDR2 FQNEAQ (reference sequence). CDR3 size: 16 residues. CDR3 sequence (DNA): TGTGCCAGCAGCTTAGGTACAGGGTTGGTGAATTCACCCCTCCACTTT. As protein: CASSLGTGLVNSPLHF.

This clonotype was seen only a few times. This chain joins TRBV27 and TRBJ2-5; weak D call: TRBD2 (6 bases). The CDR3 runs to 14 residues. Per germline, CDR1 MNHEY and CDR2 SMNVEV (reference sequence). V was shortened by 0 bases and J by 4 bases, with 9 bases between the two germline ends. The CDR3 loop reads CASSLSPLAETQYF. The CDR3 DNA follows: TGTGCCAGCAGTTTATCGCCACTAGCAGAGACCCAGTACTTC.